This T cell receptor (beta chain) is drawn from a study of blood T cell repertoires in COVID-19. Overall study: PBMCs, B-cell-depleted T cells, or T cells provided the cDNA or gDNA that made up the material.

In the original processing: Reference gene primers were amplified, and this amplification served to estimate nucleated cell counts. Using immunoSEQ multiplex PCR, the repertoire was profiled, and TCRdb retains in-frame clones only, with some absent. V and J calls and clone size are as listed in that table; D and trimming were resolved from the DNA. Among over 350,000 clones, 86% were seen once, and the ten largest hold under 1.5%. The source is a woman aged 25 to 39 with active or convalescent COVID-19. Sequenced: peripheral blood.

CDR3 protein: CASSLDSPGGYTF. The CDR3 bases are TGTGCCAGCAGCTTGGACAGCCCTGGGGGCTACACCTTC. The chain links TRBV5-4 to TRBJ1-2; the D is unclear. V lost 0 bases and J lost 8, with 11 bases in between. CDR3 size: 13 residues. Germline assignment: CDR1 SGHNT and CDR2 YYREEE (reference sequence).